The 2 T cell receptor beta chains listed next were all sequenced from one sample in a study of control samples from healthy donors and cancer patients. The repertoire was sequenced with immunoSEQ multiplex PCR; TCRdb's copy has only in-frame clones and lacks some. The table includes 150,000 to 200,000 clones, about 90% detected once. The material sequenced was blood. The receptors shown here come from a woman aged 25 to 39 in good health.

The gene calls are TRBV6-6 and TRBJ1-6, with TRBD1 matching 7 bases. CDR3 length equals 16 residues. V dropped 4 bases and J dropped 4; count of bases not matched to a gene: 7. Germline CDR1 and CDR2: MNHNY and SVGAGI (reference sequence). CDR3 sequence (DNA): TGTGCCAGCAGTTTCCGGGACAGCTTATATAATTCACCCCTCCACTTT. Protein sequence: CASSFRDSLYNSPLHF.

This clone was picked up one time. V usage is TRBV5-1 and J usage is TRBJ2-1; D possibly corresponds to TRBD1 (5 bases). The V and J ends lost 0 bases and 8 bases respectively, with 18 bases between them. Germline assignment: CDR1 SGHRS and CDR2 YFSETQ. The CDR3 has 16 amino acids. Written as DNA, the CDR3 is TGCGCCAGCAGCTTGGGACAGAAGCCTGGGATGGATGAGCAGTTCTTC. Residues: CASSLGQKPGMDEQFF.